This T cell receptor beta chain was recorded in a study of blood T cells in healthy people across ages. Study details: About one barcoded beta molecule was captured per two T cells (by template switching).

Germline values: CDR1 SNHLY, CDR2 FYNNEI. CDR3 size: 14 residues. Trimming removed 10 bases at V and 5 bases at J, with 19 bases between. Alongside a J-beta primer mix, a sample-barcoded 5' primer served in a second PCR lasting about 7 to 12 cycles. MiXCR, applied by TCRdb to the 5' RACE reads, yields one record per CDR3 protein. The sample has some 1,800,000 distinct CDR3 sequences, around 42% seen once. This clonotype was obtained from a human donor in good health. The rearrangement joins TRBV2 to TRBJ2-3, with D perhaps being TRBD1 or TRBD2 (6 bases each). Material for sequencing was blood. The CDR3 loop is CANKGGAGGDTQYF. CDR3 coding DNA: TGTGCCAATAAGGGGGGAGCGGGCGGAGATACGCAGTATTTT.